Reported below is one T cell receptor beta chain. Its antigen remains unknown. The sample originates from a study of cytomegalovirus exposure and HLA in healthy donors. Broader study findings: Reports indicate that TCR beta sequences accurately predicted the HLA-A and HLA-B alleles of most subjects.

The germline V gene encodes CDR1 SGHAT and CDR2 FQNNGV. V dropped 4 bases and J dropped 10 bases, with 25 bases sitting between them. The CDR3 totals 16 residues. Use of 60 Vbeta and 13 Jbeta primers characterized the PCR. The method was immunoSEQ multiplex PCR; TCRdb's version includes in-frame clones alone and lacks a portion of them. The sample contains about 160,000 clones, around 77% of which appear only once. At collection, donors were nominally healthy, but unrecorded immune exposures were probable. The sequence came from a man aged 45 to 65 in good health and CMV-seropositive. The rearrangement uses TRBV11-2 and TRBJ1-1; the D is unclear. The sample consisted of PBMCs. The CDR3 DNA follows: TGTGCCAGCAGCTCCCTAGCGACGGAGTCGGTAGTGGGAGCTTTCTTT. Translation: CASSSLATESVVGAFF.